The present entry profiles one T cell receptor (beta chain) with its context. No antigen is known for it. The CDR3 spans 13 residues. V gave up 9 bases and J gave up 0 bases, with 12 bases separating them. CDR1 and CDR2 (germline): MGHDK, SYGVNS. This entry is derived from a study of long-term antiretroviral therapy in people with HIV. The study's findings and limits: Pre-ART-expanded clones dominated the repertoire at all time points. Blood dates from the mid-2000s to the late 2010s, possibly under older ART regimens.

The assay, immunoSEQ v3.0, was run at survey level. Method: immunoSEQ multiplex PCR; TCRdb's copy keeps in-frame clones and lacks some. Among around 30,000 clones listed, around nine tenths were seen once. Sequenced material: unsorted PBMCs, taken 0.5 years after starting antiretroviral therapy. This TCR was recovered from a woman between 18 and 29 years old with HIV. The chain couples TRBV25-1 to TRBJ2-7; D is perhaps TRBD2 (5 bases). CDR3: CASLDGLSYEQYF. In nucleotides, the CDR3 is TGTGCCAGTCTCGACGGACTCTCCTACGAGCAGTACTTC.